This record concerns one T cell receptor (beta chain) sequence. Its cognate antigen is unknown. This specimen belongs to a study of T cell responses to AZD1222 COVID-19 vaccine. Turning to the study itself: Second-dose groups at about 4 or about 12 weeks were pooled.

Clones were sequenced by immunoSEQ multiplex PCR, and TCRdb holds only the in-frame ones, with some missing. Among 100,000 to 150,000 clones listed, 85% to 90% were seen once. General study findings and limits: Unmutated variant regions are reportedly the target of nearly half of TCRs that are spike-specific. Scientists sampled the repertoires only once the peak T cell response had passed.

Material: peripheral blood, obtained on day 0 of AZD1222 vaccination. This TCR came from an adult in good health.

Here the CDR3 reads CASSPEPTVNYGYTF. The CDR3 bases are TGTGCCAGCAGCCCTGAGCCGACAGTGAACTATGGCTACACCTTC. The chain employs TRBV5-6 and TRBJ1-2, with a weak D call TRBD1 (5 bases). Germline V gives CDR1 SGHDT, CDR2 YYEEEE. CDR3 length: 15 amino acids. Trimming left V 4 bases short and J 2 bases short, with 15 bases between.